These 27 T cell receptor beta chains were all obtained from the same sample, sequenced in a study of patients and donors after allogeneic stem cell transplantation. TCRdb used MiXCR to reprocess the RT-PCR reads, holding one entry per CDR3 protein. Of under 200,000 distinct CDR3 sequences listed, around 28% are singletons. The material sequenced was blood, either unsorted or a sorted T cell fraction (not recorded which). Source of these receptors: a human donor who was either an allogeneic HSCT recipient or a stem cell or donor lymphocyte infusion donor (not recorded which). It is not recorded whose cells these are; they may come from a transplant donor.

The chain couples TRBV27 to TRBJ2-7; 10 positions agree with TRBD2. In germline, CDR1 is MNHEY, CDR2 SMNVEV (reference sequence). The CDR3 covers 17 residues. V lost 0 bases to trimming and J lost 0 bases; unmatched junction nucleotides: 5. The CDR3 reads CASSLSGLAAFSYEQYF. For the CDR3, the DNA is TGTGCCAGCAGTTTATCCGGACTAGCGGCTTTCTCCTACGAGCAGTACTTC.

This chain links TRBV6-5 with TRBJ2-7; a possible D gene is TRBD1 (6 bases). Trimming removed 6 bases from V and 3 bases from J, with 18 bases in between. The germline V gene encodes CDR1 MNHEY and CDR2 SVGAGI. The CDR3 is made up of 15 amino acids. The chain's CDR3 is CASRVGGSADYEQYF. In DNA, the CDR3 is TGTGCCAGCAGAGTAGGGGGTTCAGCCGACTACGAGCAGTACTTC.

J is TRBJ1-1 and V is TRBV20-1, with D perhaps TRBD1 (6 bases). With 5 bases removed from V and 3 bases from J, the gap between germline ends came to 16 bases. Germline V CDR1 and CDR2: DFQATT, SNEGSKA (reference sequence). The CDR3 runs to 14 residues. CDR3 coding DNA: TGCAGTGCTGCGCCTCAGGGGTACCACACTGAAGCTTTCTTT. It is translated as CSAAPQGYHTEAFF.

This clonotype has just a few counts. The chain links TRBV20-1 to TRBJ2-1, with TRBD2 matching 7 bases. Germline V lookup: CDR1 DFQATT, CDR2 SNEGSKA (reference sequence). CDR3 size: 14 residues. The J segment lost 3 bases and the V segment lost 1 base, leaving 3 bases of the junction unmatched. CDR3 in amino acids: CSARGGSYYNEQFF. Here the CDR3 DNA reads TGCAGTGCTAGAGGCGGGAGTTACTACAATGAGCAGTTCTTC.

About this clonotype itself: Possible read error: a much larger clone is one base away. V and J are TRBV20-1 and TRBJ1-1, with D possibly matching TRBD1 (5 bases). Germline CDR1 is DFQATT and CDR2 is SNEGSKA (reference sequence). The CDR3 is 13 amino acids. The CDR3 region is CSTSGTWNTEAFF. CDR3 DNA: TGCAGTACTAGCGGGACCTGGAACACTGAAGCTTTCTTT.

This clonotype turned up a few times. The chain has TRBV7-3 and TRBJ1-1; the D gene is possibly TRBD1 (6 bases). Looked up from germline, CDR1 is SGHTA and CDR2 is FQGTGA. Trimming shortened V by 1 base and J by 0 bases, and 9 bases separated the two germline ends. This CDR3 comprises 15 residues. CDR3 in DNA: TGTGCCAGCAGCTTAATGGGGGCAATGAACACTGAAGCTTTCTTT. The encoded protein is CASSLMGAMNTEAFF.

This clonotype occurred a few times. CDR3 sequence (DNA): TGTGCCAGCACCCTACGGACAGGGGACCCTGAAGCTTTCTTT. Translated: CASTLRTGDPEAFF. The chain couples TRBV27 to TRBJ1-1; 9 bases line up with TRBD1. Germline V CDR1 and CDR2: MNHEY, SMNVEV (reference sequence). CDR3 length: 14 amino acids. V shed 7 bases and J 6 bases; nucleotides not matched to a gene: 9.

The chain employs TRBV12-3 or TRBV12-4 and TRBJ1-1; D perhaps matches TRBD1 (5 bases). The CDR3 runs 14 residues. Between the trimmed V and J ends, which lost 5 bases and 0 bases, there was a span of 10 bases. The CDR3 reads CASSTGLLNTEAFF. The DNA for the CDR3 is TGTGCCAGCAGTACGGGACTTCTGAACACTGAAGCTTTCTTT.

This sequence joins TRBV6-2 or TRBV6-3 and TRBJ2-4; 7 nucleotides align to TRBD1. Losses at the gene ends were 2 bases for V and 1 base for J; bases not matched to a gene: 2. From germline, CDR1 is MNHEY and CDR2 SVGEGT. The CDR3 contains 15 residues. In nucleotides, the CDR3 is TGTGCCAGCAGTTACAGGGGGCTGGCCAAAAACATTCAGTACTTC. Protein sequence: CASSYRGLAKNIQYF.

J is TRBJ1-6 and V is TRBV4-2; D may be TRBD1 (5 bases). The CDR3 sequence is 15 residues long. V lost 3 bases, J lost 10 bases, and 16 bases lay in between. The germline V gene encodes CDR1 LGHNA and CDR2 YNFKEQ. CDR3 amino acids: CASSQGEEGSSPLHF. The DNA of the CDR3 is TGTGCCAGCAGCCAGGGGGAAGAAGGTTCGTCACCCCTCCACTTT.

In this sample, this clonotype turned up a few times. The V call is TRBV29-1, the J call TRBJ1-4; no clear D. V lost 7 bases, J lost 8 bases, and 17 bases lay in between. Germline-derived CDR1 and CDR2 are SQVTM and ANQGSEA. The CDR3 is 13 residues long. The CDR3 here is CSAEDREGEKLFF. Here the CDR3 DNA reads TGCAGCGCCGAGGATAGGGAAGGGGAAAAACTGTTTTTT.

The rearrangement joins TRBV2 to TRBJ2-3; 9 bases align to TRBD2. Germline CDR1 and CDR2: SNHLY and FYNNEI. The CDR3 has 14 amino acids. V lost 5 bases and J lost 2; bases outside the gene matches: 2. The CDR3 protein is CASSPSGATDTQYF. The CDR3 DNA reads as TGTGCCAGCAGTCCTAGCGGGGCCACAGATACGCAGTATTTT.

This clonotype was picked up a small number of times. The V and J genes are TRBV5-1 and TRBJ1-4; TRBD1 agrees at 11 bases. The CDR3 contains 15 residues. Trimming took 1 base from V and 8 from J; bases not matched to a gene: 4. The germline CDR1 and CDR2 sequences are SGHRS and YFSETQ. CDR3 in amino acids: CASSLTGTGGEKLFF. In DNA, the CDR3 is TGCGCCAGCAGCTTGACGGGGACAGGGGGAGAAAAACTGTTTTTT.

This rearrangement joins TRBV6-2 or TRBV6-3 to TRBJ1-1; 12 bases are shared with TRBD1. The V gene's germline CDR1 is MNHEY and CDR2 SVGEGT. Trimming took 6 bases from V and 5 from J; bases not matched to a gene: 7. CDR3 size: 15 residues. The CDR3 DNA reads as TGTGCCAGCAGCCGGGGACAGGGGGCGCGAACTGAAGCTTTCTTT. Encoded protein: CASSRGQGARTEAFF.

This clonotype was seen a few times. This chain joins TRBV5-1 and TRBJ2-4, with 9 bases fitting TRBD2. V was clipped by 3 bases and J by 8 bases; unmatched bases: 6. This CDR3 region has 14 residues. Looked up from germline, CDR1 is SGHRS and CDR2 is YFSETQ. CDR3 loop: CASSSGTSTHIQYF. CDR3 coding DNA: TGCGCCAGCAGCTCCGGGACTAGCACCCACATTCAGTACTTC. The variable domain in full, with the rest retrieved from reference TRBV5-1 and TRBJ2-4, is KAGVTQTPRYLIKTRGQQVTLSCSPISGHRSVSWYQQTPGQGLQFLFEYFSETQRNKGNFPGRFSGRQFSNSRSEMNVSTLELGDSALYLCASSSGTSTHIQYFGAGTRLSVL.

This clonotype was seen a few times. J is TRBJ2-7 and V is TRBV6-1; 7 bases fit TRBD2. The CDR3 is made up of 15 amino acids. The trim removed 5 bases at V and 2 bases at J, leaving 9 bases unmatched. Germline CDR1 reads MNHNS; CDR2 reads SASEGT. The CDR3 is CASSSHRGGAYEQYF. The DNA for the CDR3 is TGTGCCAGCAGTTCCCACCGTGGGGGGGCCTACGAGCAGTACTTC.

J is TRBJ2-1 and V is TRBV20-1; 7 nucleotides match TRBD2. CDR1 is DFQATT, CDR2 SNEGSKA, per germline (reference sequence). CDR3 length: 14 residues. Trimming at V came to 5 bases and at J to 0 bases, leaving 4 bases not matched to a gene. The CDR3 sequence: CSAYTSDSYNEQFF. The CDR3 nucleotides are TGCAGTGCTTATACTAGCGACTCCTACAATGAGCAGTTCTTC.

The chain links TRBV6-5 to TRBJ2-1; 9 nucleotides align to TRBD2. This CDR3 spans 15 amino acids. Germline CDR1 and CDR2: MNHEY and SVGAGI. V lost 0 bases to trimming and J lost 8 bases; unmatched junction nucleotides: 5. CDR3 nucleotides: TGTGCCAGCAGTTACTCTGTGGCGGGGGGGGATGAGCAGTTCTTC. This translates into CASSYSVAGGDEQFF.

This chain uses TRBV5-1 with TRBJ2-3, with D uncertain. The length of the CDR3 is 15 residues. In germline, CDR1 is SGHRS, CDR2 YFSETQ. Deletions cut 1 base from V and 3 bases from J, with 12 bases between. The CDR3 protein is CASSLQASRTDTQYF. CDR3 in DNA: TGCGCCAGCAGCTTGCAAGCTTCCCGAACAGATACGCAGTATTTT.

V and J are TRBV20-1 and TRBJ1-2; TRBD1 might be the D (6 bases). Germline CDR1 reads DFQATT; CDR2 reads SNEGSKA (reference sequence). This CDR3 has 13 amino acids. Trimming removed 6 bases at V and 13 bases at J, with 24 bases between. The CDR3 loop reads CSAMKLPGQVFTF. The CDR3 DNA sequence: TGCAGTGCCATGAAACTCCCGGGACAAGTTTTCACCTTC.

This clonotype was observed a few times. The chain links TRBV7-9 to TRBJ1-1, with D hard to call. The CDR3 contains 12 residues. Looked up from germline, CDR1 is SEHNR and CDR2 is FQNEAQ (reference sequence). The V end was cut by 6 bases, the J end by 5 bases, with 10 bases between. The CDR3 nucleotides are TGTGCCAGCAGTCCCGACCGGACTGAAGCTTTCTTT. It translates to CASSPDRTEAFF. The full variable domain, rest sourced from reference TRBV7-9 and TRBJ1-1, is DTGVSQNPRHKITKRGQNVTFRCDPISEHNRLYWYRQTLGQGPEFLTYFQNEAQLEKSRLLSDRFSAERPKGSFSTLEIQRTEQGDSAMYLCASSPDRTEAFFGQGTRLTVV.

In its sample, this clonotype was seen a few times. The chain combines TRBV12-3 or TRBV12-4 with TRBJ2-1; 7 positions match TRBD2. J was trimmed by 3 bases and V by 5 bases; bases with no gene match: 10. The CDR3 has 16 amino acids. CDR3: CASSPQGTGGYNEQFF. CDR3 DNA sequence: TGTGCCAGCAGTCCTCAAGGGACGGGAGGCTACAATGAGCAGTTCTTC.

V gene TRBV5-1 combines with J gene TRBJ2-1; D is unresolved. The CDR3 spans 15 residues. The ends were cut back, 2 bases at V and 3 bases at J, with 12 bases in the middle. The germline V gene encodes CDR1 SGHRS and CDR2 YFSETQ. Written as DNA, the CDR3 is TGCGCCAGCAGCTTCCTTGTGGTGCACTACAATGAGCAGTTCTTC. Its translation is CASSFLVVHYNEQFF. Full variable domain (rest looked up from reference TRBV5-1 and TRBJ2-1): KAGVTQTPRYLIKTRGQQVTLSCSPISGHRSVSWYQQTPGQGLQFLFEYFSETQRNKGNFPGRFSGRQFSNSRSEMNVSTLELGDSALYLCASSFLVVHYNEQFFGPGTRLTVL.

The chain carries TRBV12-3 or TRBV12-4 and TRBJ2-1; tentatively, D is TRBD2 (6 bases). The V and J ends lost 3 bases and 3 bases respectively, with 18 bases between them. The length of the CDR3 is 17 residues. In nucleotides, the CDR3 is TGTGCCAGCAGTTTCTCGGCTAGCGTCTTTGGCTACAATGAGCAGTTCTTC. This translates into CASSFSASVFGYNEQFF.

This clonotype was found a few times. The gene calls are TRBV28 and TRBJ2-7; D is uncertain. The CDR3 totals 14 residues. The V gene lost 3 bases and the J gene lost 4 bases, with 13 bases spanning the gap. Germline lookup yields CDR1 MDHEN and CDR2 SYDVKM. The CDR3 DNA follows: TGTGCCAGCAGTTTTAGAGGAGCCGAGTACGAGCAGTACTTC. It codes for CASSFRGAEYEQYF.

The chain combines TRBV10-3 with TRBJ2-1, with D possibly TRBD2 on 5 matching bases. CDR3 length equals 15 residues. Looked up from germline, CDR1 is ENHRY and CDR2 is SYGVKD. Deletions cut 2 bases from V and 2 bases from J, with 10 bases between. Here the CDR3 reads CAISEVGATYNEQFF. The CDR3 region has the DNA TGTGCCATCAGTGAGGTGGGAGCGACCTACAATGAGCAGTTCTTC.

This clonotype is judged medium-sized. This chain joins TRBV12-3 or TRBV12-4 and TRBJ2-1, with a weak D call TRBD1 (6 bases). Trimming cost V 1 base and J 5 bases, with 15 bases left between them. The CDR3 extends over 16 amino acids. The CDR3 region has the DNA TGTGCCAGCAGTTTAGGGGCCGGGACATACGACAATGAGCAGTTCTTC. Translated, it gives CASSLGAGTYDNEQFF.